This T cell receptor (beta chain) was retrieved from a study of cytomegalovirus exposure and HLA in healthy donors. Across the whole study: Counted in an early data release were 85 million or so unique TCRs from HLA-typed donors.

The germline V and J ends were trimmed by 1 base and 3 bases, with 17 bases remaining between them. The germline CDR1 and CDR2 sequences are SGDLS and YYNGEE. This CDR3 contains 16 residues. Primers included in the PCR were 60 Vbeta and 13 Jbeta primers. Method: immunoSEQ multiplex PCR; TCRdb's copy keeps in-frame clones and lacks some. Here the sample spans 150,000 or so clones, 77% being singletons. A word on this clone: Antigen unknown.

Study-wide results and caveats: Cytomegalovirus association was assigned to about 150 TCR beta chains. The likely explanation for a cluster of highly shared sequence variants was sequencing artifact. Presence/absence analysis assumed near-uniform sequencing depth across donors.

Sample: PBMCs. The origin of this receptor is a male donor in good health and CMV-seropositive. The V and J genes are TRBV9 and TRBJ2-7, with D perhaps matching TRBD1 (7 bases). The CDR3 nucleotides are TGTGCCAGCAGCGTAAGTTCCGGAGGGGGCATCTACGAGCAGTACTTC. Protein product: CASSVSSGGGIYEQYF. Combining the CDR3 with reference TRBV9 and TRBJ2-7 gives the whole variable domain DSGVTQTPKHLITATGQRVTLRCSPRSGDLSVYWYQQSLDQGLQFLIQYYNGEERAKGNILERFSAQQFPDLHSELNLSSLELGDSALYFCASSVSSGGGIYEQYFGPGTRLTVT.